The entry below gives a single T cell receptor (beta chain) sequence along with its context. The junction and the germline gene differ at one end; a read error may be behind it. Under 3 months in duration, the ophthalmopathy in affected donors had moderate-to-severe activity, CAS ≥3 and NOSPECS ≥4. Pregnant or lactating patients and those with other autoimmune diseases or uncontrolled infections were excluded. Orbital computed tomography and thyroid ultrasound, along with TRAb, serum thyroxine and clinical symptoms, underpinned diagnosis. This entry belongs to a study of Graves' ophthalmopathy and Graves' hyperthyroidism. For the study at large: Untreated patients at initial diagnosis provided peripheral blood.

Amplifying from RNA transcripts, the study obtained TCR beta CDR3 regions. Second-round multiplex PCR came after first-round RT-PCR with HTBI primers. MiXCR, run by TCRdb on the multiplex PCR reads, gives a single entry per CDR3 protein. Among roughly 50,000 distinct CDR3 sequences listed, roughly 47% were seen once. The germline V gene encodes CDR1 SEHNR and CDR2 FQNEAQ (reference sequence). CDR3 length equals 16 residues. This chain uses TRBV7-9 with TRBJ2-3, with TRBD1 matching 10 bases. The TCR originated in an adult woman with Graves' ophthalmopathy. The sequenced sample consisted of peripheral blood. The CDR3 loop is CASSPGTGVGTDTQYF. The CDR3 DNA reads TGCGCCAGCAGCCCCGGGACAGGGGTGGGCACAGATACGCAGTATTTT.